This TCR beta chain came from a study of Graves' ophthalmopathy and Graves' hyperthyroidism. Hyperthyroidism patients, all newly diagnosed, had under 2 months' duration and ages of 18 to 65. Diagnosis relied on clinical symptoms, serum thyroxine, TRAb, thyroid ultrasound and orbital computed tomography. This clonotype was counted between two and nine times. No antigen is known for it. CDR1 and CDR2 (germline): SGDLS, YYNGEE. The CDR3 loop spans 15 amino acids. After removal of 6 bases from V and 2 bases from J, the junction contained 10 bases not matched to a gene. Study-wide results and limits: Ophthalmopathy versus stable hyperthyroidism: 13-signature model gave around 86% sensitivity, around 81% specificity. Detection in blood was also observed for most expanded thyroid clonotypes above 0.001 frequency.

Using RNA transcripts, the TCR beta CDR3 regions were amplified. In the first round, RT-PCR was carried out with HTBI primers, and a multiplex PCR formed the second round. TCRdb processed the multiplex PCR reads anew with MiXCR; each CDR3 protein has one entry. Among over a million distinct CDR3 sequences listed, 35% to 45% were seen once. V and J are TRBV9 and TRBJ2-7, with TRBD2 matching 8 bases. Sequencing was done on a sample of peripheral blood or thyroid tissue (not recorded which). The sequence was obtained from an adult man with Graves' hyperthyroidism. The CDR3 region is CASNSGTDLPYEQYF. The DNA for the CDR3 is TGTGCCAGCAATAGCGGGACGGACCTCCCCTACGAGCAGTACTTC.